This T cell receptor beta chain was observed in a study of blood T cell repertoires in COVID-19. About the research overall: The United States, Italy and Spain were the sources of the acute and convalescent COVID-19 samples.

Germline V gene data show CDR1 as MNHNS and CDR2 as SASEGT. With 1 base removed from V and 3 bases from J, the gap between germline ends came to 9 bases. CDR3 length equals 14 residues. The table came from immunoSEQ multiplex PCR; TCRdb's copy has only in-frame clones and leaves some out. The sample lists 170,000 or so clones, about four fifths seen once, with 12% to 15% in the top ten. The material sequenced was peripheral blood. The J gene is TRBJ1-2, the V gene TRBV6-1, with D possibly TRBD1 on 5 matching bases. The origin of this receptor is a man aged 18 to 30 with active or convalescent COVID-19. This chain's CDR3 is CASSEVQAHYGYTF. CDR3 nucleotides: TGTGCCAGCAGTGAAGTACAGGCGCACTATGGCTACACCTTC.